This T cell receptor (beta chain) comes out of a study of graft-versus-host responses after intestinal transplantation. This clone is labeled as medium-sized. Study-wide points: Recipient marrow harbored GvH clones, some of which surfaced first in ileum or blood.

Only in-frame clones appear in the TCRdb table, and some are missing; sequencing was by immunoSEQ multiplex PCR. Found here are roughly 6,500 clones, approximately 25% of them singletons; the top ten hold 4.3%. Germline assignment: CDR1 MNHEY and CDR2 SVGAGI. The germline V and J ends were trimmed by 2 bases and 0 bases, with 5 bases remaining between them. CDR3 length equals 15 residues. The sample in question was alloreactive CD4+ T cells from a mixed lymphocyte reaction culture, obtained before transplantation. The subset denotes: CFSE-low proliferating T cells sorted from approximately 6-day pre-transplant mixed lymphocyte reaction (GvH or HvG direction). The sequence came from a human patient who was an organ donor for intestinal transplantation. This rearrangement joins TRBV6-5 to TRBJ2-6; a weak D match, TRBD2 (5 bases). The chain's CDR3 is CASSYEGSGANVLTF. The CDR3 nucleotides read TGTGCCAGCAGTTACGAGGGCTCTGGGGCCAACGTCCTGACTTTC.